These 28 T cell receptor beta chains were sequenced from one sample in a study of blood T cell repertoires in COVID-19 (TCRdb year 2020). Library creation used the immunoSEQ multiplex PCR assay. What TCRdb holds here is the immuneACCESS table cut down to in-frame rearrangements. Part of the clones is not present; checked against another copy, under half of the missing clones reflect an unresolved V gene, and the others are unexplained. The sample profile shows roughly 410,000 clones; about 89% of them were found once. Of the sample, about 2.3% falls within the top ten clones. The sequenced sample was peripheral blood. The receptor set was obtained from a woman between 55 and 75 years old with COVID-19, enrolled during active disease.

The V and J genes are TRBV5-1 and TRBJ2-2; 8 bases match TRBD1. Germline CDR1 and CDR2: SGHRS and YFSETQ. Trimming removed 1 base from V and 5 bases from J; junction bases left unmatched: 7. The CDR3 has 16 amino acids. CDR3 amino acids: CASSLRPGGSTGELFF. The DNA for the CDR3 is TGCGCCAGCAGCTTGAGGCCAGGGGGCTCAACCGGGGAGCTGTTTTTT.

This rearrangement joins TRBV10-3 to TRBJ1-6; no clear D gene. The germline V gene encodes CDR1 ENHRY and CDR2 SYGVKD. The CDR3 contains 15 residues. V was pared by 3 bases and J by 5 bases, with 11 bases between. The CDR3 loop reads CAISDQVVDNSPLHF. CDR3 sequence (DNA): TGTGCCATCAGTGACCAGGTAGTGGATAATTCACCCCTCCACTTT.

The chain links TRBV19 to TRBJ2-7, with a tentative D call TRBD1 (5 bases). Germline CDR1 is LNHDA and CDR2 is SQIVND (reference sequence). The CDR3 contains 15 residues. Trimming cost V 1 base and J 3 bases, with 13 bases left between them. The CDR3 DNA follows: TGTGCCAGTAGTATAGGTAGGGGCAGTGGCTACGAGCAGTACTTC. Translated: CASSIGRGSGYEQYF.

The chain has TRBV30 and TRBJ1-1; D might be TRBD1 (5 bases). Germline V gives CDR1 GTSNPN, CDR2 SVGIG (reference sequence). V lost 2 bases and J 0 bases, leaving 10 bases between the germline ends. There are 14 residues in the CDR3. CDR3 nucleotides: TGTGCCTGGAGTTCTCAGGGAATGAACACTGAAGCTTTCTTT. This codes for CAWSSQGMNTEAFF.

The genes are TRBV7-3 and TRBJ2-3; TRBD2 matches 13 bases. CDR3 length: 19 residues. With 1 base clipped from V and 2 bases from J, the junction kept 9 bases outside the gene matches. Germline V gene data show CDR1 as SGHTA and CDR2 as FQGTGA. CDR3 residues: CASSLKARGLAGLTDTQYF. CDR3 bases: TGTGCCAGCAGCTTAAAGGCTCGGGGACTAGCGGGGCTCACAGATACGCAGTATTTT. The complete variable domain, with remaining parts taken from reference TRBV7-3 and TRBJ2-3, reads GAGVSQTPSNKVTEKGKYVELRCDPISGHTALYWYRQSLGQGPEFLIYFQGTGAADDSGLPNDRFFAVRPEGSVSTLKIQRTERGDSAVYLCASSLKARGLAGLTDTQYFGPGTRLTVL.

Here the CDR3 reads CASSVAPNKGTGNIQYF. CDR3 nucleotide sequence: TGTGCCAGCAGCGTAGCTCCTAATAAGGGGACAGGGAACATTCAGTACTTC. The chain carries TRBV9 and TRBJ2-4, with 9 bases lining up with TRBD1. Germline CDR1 SGDLS, CDR2 YYNGEE. This CDR3 contains 17 residues. Trimming removed 0 bases from V and 7 bases from J; junction bases left unmatched: 11.

J is TRBJ2-7 and V is TRBV18; TRBD1 matches at 11 bases. The V and J ends lost 3 bases and 3 bases, in that order; junction bases with no gene match: 4. The CDR3 sequence is 15 residues long. Germline values: CDR1 KGHSH, CDR2 LQKENI. The CDR3, as DNA: TGTGCCAGCTCACCCGGGACAGGGGGTGACTACGAGCAGTACTTC. Residues: CASSPGTGGDYEQYF.

CDR3 DNA: TGTGCCACCAGTGATGCGACGGGAGAGTCATCTGAGCAGTTCTTC. Encoded protein: CATSDATGESSEQFF. V is TRBV24-1 and J is TRBJ2-1; TRBD2 might be the D (6 bases). CDR1 KGHDR and CDR2 SFDVKD come from the germline V gene. The CDR3 has 15 amino acids. Trimming took off 3 bases at V and 9 bases at J, with 17 bases between the two ends.

This chain joins TRBV6-5 and TRBJ2-2; no definite D call. The CDR3 consists of 15 residues. Germline V gives CDR1 MNHEY, CDR2 SVGAGI. V lost 5 bases and J 4 bases, leaving 14 bases between the germline ends. CDR3 loop: CASSRLHQSTGELFF. CDR3 coding DNA: TGTGCCAGCAGTCGACTCCACCAGTCCACCGGGGAGCTGTTTTTT.

J is TRBJ1-4 and V is TRBV19; tentatively, D is TRBD1 (6 bases). Germline CDR1 LNHDA, CDR2 SQIVND (reference sequence). The CDR3 consists of 12 residues. V was shortened by 7 bases and J by 7 bases, with 10 bases between the two germline ends. The CDR3 sequence is CASKGDTEKLFF. The CDR3 DNA reads TGTGCCAGTAAAGGGGACACTGAAAAACTGTTTTTT.

V is TRBV12-3 or TRBV12-4 and J is TRBJ1-3, with D unresolved. The CDR3 totals 13 residues. Trimming stripped 7 bases from V and 4 bases from J, with 11 bases between. CDR3 nucleotide sequence: TGTGCCAGCACCTGGAGTCTCGGAAACACCATATATTTT. It is translated as CASTWSLGNTIYF.

The V gene is TRBV5-6, the J gene TRBJ1-1; maybe TRBD1 (5 bases). The germline V and J ends were trimmed by 4 bases and 0 bases, with 7 bases remaining between them. Germline V CDR1 and CDR2: SGHDT, YYEEEE. The CDR3 length is 13 residues. The CDR3 DNA reads TGTGCCAGCAGCATGACAGTGAACACTGAAGCTTTCTTT. Amino acids: CASSMTVNTEAFF.

The chain uses TRBV7-2 and TRBJ2-2, with D unclear. Looked up from germline, CDR1 is SGHTA and CDR2 is FQGNSA. The V gene lost 1 base and the J gene lost 0 bases, with 9 bases spanning the gap. The CDR3 is made up of 16 amino acids. CDR3 nucleotide sequence: TGTGCCAGCAGCTTAGTTCTAGACGCGAACACCGGGGAGCTGTTTTTT. This sequence encodes CASSLVLDANTGELFF.

V gene TRBV6-5 combines with J gene TRBJ1-5; D unclear. V was cut by 5 bases and J by 3 bases, with 14 bases left in between. The CDR3 is made up of 15 amino acids. Germline values: CDR1 MNHEY, CDR2 SVGAGI. CDR3 residues: CASSPFPENNQPQHF. CDR3 bases: TGTGCCAGCAGTCCCTTTCCTGAGAACAATCAGCCCCAGCATTTT.

This chain uses TRBV27 with TRBJ2-1, with D maybe TRBD1 (5 bases). The CDR3 spans 15 residues. Germline loops: CDR1 MNHEY, CDR2 SMNVEV (reference sequence). The V and J ends lost 8 bases and 0 bases respectively, with 14 bases between them. The DNA for the CDR3 is TGTGCCAGCGGACCGTGGGGCACCTCCTACAATGAGCAGTTCTTC. This codes for CASGPWGTSYNEQFF.

This clone came up a few times. The rearrangement links TRBV30 to TRBJ1-2; 7 bases agree with TRBD1. The germline CDR1 and CDR2 sequences are GTSNPN and SVGIG (reference sequence). V lost 3 bases to trimming and J lost 0 bases; unmatched junction nucleotides: 7. The CDR3 length is 15 residues. In nucleotides, the CDR3 is TGTGCCTGGAGGACTCCCGGGACAGCTAACTATGGCTACACCTTC. It encodes CAWRTPGTANYGYTF.

The chain couples TRBV18 to TRBJ2-1; maybe TRBD1 (6 bases). This CDR3 comprises 13 residues. V lost 3 bases and J 7 bases, leaving 10 bases between the germline ends. CDR1 KGHSH and CDR2 LQKENI come from the germline V gene. CDR3 amino acids: CASSPSQGNEQFF. The CDR3 coding sequence is TGTGCCAGCTCACCGTCTCAGGGGAATGAGCAGTTCTTC.

In this sample, this clone turned up a few times. This chain uses TRBV19 with TRBJ2-2, with TRBD1 matching over 7 bases. This CDR3 has 14 residues. J lost 6 bases, V lost 7 bases, and 8 bases had no gene match. Germline CDR1 is LNHDA and CDR2 is SQIVND (reference sequence). CDR3 nucleotide sequence: TGTGCCAGTACGGTGAGGGGGCAGGCCGGGGAGCTGTTTTTT. It yields the protein CASTVRGQAGELFF.

The J gene is TRBJ2-5, the V gene TRBV18; D ambiguous. This CDR3 is 14 amino acids long. Trimming pared 3 bases from V and 3 bases from J, leaving 11 bases between. Germline V gene data show CDR1 as KGHSH and CDR2 as LQKENI. Written as DNA, the CDR3 is TGTGCCAGCTCACCTTTAACAGTGGAAGAGACCCAGTACTTC. Its translation: CASSPLTVEETQYF.

This chain connects TRBV2 to TRBJ2-2; unclear D gene. The germline V gene encodes CDR1 SNHLY and CDR2 FYNNEI. Trimming left V 5 bases short and J 4 bases short, with 14 bases between. The CDR3 length is 15 residues. DNA of the CDR3: TGTGCCAGCAGTAGTCAGGCAAAAATCACCGGGGAGCTGTTTTTT. Its protein is CASSSQAKITGELFF.

The rearrangement joins TRBV28 to TRBJ2-1; 9 bases match TRBD2. The CDR3 is made up of 13 amino acids. V gave up 8 bases and J gave up 5 bases; unmatched junction bases: 4. Per germline, CDR1 MDHEN and CDR2 SYDVKM. The CDR3 nucleotides are TGTGCCAGCTTAGCGGGGGTGCACAATGAGCAGTTCTTC. Its translation is CASLAGVHNEQFF.

The CDR3 is CASSLGAYSYEQYF. In nucleotides, the CDR3 is TGCGCCAGCAGCTTGGGAGCGTACTCCTACGAGCAGTACTTC. The chain is built from TRBV5-1 and TRBJ2-7, with D unresolved. Looked up from germline, CDR1 is SGHRS and CDR2 is YFSETQ. CDR3 length equals 14 residues. The V end lost 0 bases, the J end lost 0 bases, and 7 bases lay between the germline ends.

J is TRBJ1-1 and V is TRBV9, with D unclear. The CDR3 sequence is 14 residues long. From germline, CDR1 is SGDLS and CDR2 YYNGEE. Trimming took 7 bases from V and 1 from J, leaving 14 bases between them. The CDR3 region has the DNA TGTGCCAGCGCCGGGGAGTTTGGGAACACTGAAGCTTTCTTT. Translated: CASAGEFGNTEAFF.

CDR3 region: CASRQENYGYTF. The CDR3 DNA reads as TGTGCCAGCCGACAGGAAAACTATGGCTACACCTTC. V and J are TRBV6-5 and TRBJ1-2; D may be TRBD1 (6 bases). Trimming removed 8 bases at V and 2 bases at J, with 9 bases between. Per the germline V gene, CDR1 is MNHEY and CDR2 is SVGAGI. The CDR3 spans 12 residues.

The CDR3 reads CASSFLPTSGGVDTQYF. The DNA for the CDR3 is TGTGCCAGCAGCTTCCTCCCGACTAGCGGGGGGGTCGATACGCAGTATTTT. The genes are TRBV5-8 and TRBJ2-3; TRBD2 matches 14 bases. The V segment lost 2 bases and the J segment 6 bases; nucleotides outside the gene matches: 8. The CDR3 runs 17 residues. Germline lookup yields CDR1 SGHTS and CDR2 YDEGEE. Combining the CDR3 with reference TRBV5-8 and TRBJ2-3 gives the whole variable domain EAGVTQSPTHLIKTRGQQATLRCSPISGHTSVYWYQQALGLGLQFLLWYDEGEERNRGNFPPRFSGRQFPNYSSELNVNALELEDSALYLCASSFLPTSGGVDTQYFGPGTRLTVL.

V usage is TRBV10-3 and J usage is TRBJ2-7; TRBD1 aligns across 8 bases. The CDR3 spans 15 residues. V lost 6 bases, J lost 2 bases, and 9 bases stayed unmatched. Germline CDR1 reads ENHRY; CDR2 reads SYGVKD. As DNA, the CDR3 is TGTGCCATCAGGGAAGACAGGGGAGGACCCTACGAGCAGTACTTC. The encoded protein is CAIREDRGGPYEQYF.

CDR3 in DNA: TGTGCCAGCAGCTCCTGGACAGGGCCTAACTATGGCTACACCTTC. Translated: CASSSWTGPNYGYTF. The V gene is TRBV7-8, the J gene TRBJ1-2, with 8 positions matching TRBD1. Germline lookup yields CDR1 SGHVS and CDR2 FQNEAQ. The CDR3 extends over 15 amino acids. The trim removed 4 bases at V and 0 bases at J, leaving 4 bases unmatched.

This clone occurred once. The genes are TRBV6-6 and TRBJ2-2; D may be TRBD2 (6 bases). This CDR3 contains 15 residues. V lost 3 bases and J 5 bases, leaving 13 bases between the germline ends. Germline CDR1 and CDR2: MNHNY and SVGAGI (reference sequence). CDR3 amino acids: CASSYWKGGTGELFF. As DNA, the CDR3 is TGTGCCAGCAGTTATTGGAAGGGAGGAACCGGGGAGCTGTTTTTT.